The 24 T cell receptor beta chains below were found in one sample sequenced in a study of OX40 agonist ivuxolimab in advanced cancers. Library creation used the immunoSEQ multiplex PCR assay. TCRdb took over this immuneACCESS table, retaining in-frame rearrangements with V and J assigned. Such tables are incomplete; in checked studies, under half of the missing clones stem from an unresolved V gene, and the remainder is unexplained. Across this sample there are about 70,000 clones, with about 81% seen only once. More than 4% of the sample belongs to the ten largest clones. This specimen was CD4+ or CD8+ T cells sorted from blood, taken in a trial of the OX40 agonist ivuxolimab. The source is an adult with an advanced solid tumor such as melanoma, head and neck, liver or kidney cancer.

In DNA form, the CDR3 reads TGTGCCAGCAGCTTAGAGAGGTTAGGCCCAGCCCCTTCCTACGAGCAGTACTTC. This translates into CASSLERLGPAPSYEQYF. The V and J genes are TRBV11-3 and TRBJ2-7; D unresolved. V lost 0 bases, J lost 1 base, and 19 bases lay in between. From germline, CDR1 is SGHNT and CDR2 YENEEA. The CDR3 has 18 amino acids.

The chain couples TRBV6-1 to TRBJ1-5; D might be TRBD1 (6 bases). The CDR3 spans 13 residues. Looked up from germline, CDR1 is MNHNS and CDR2 is SASEGT. The V end was cut by 4 bases, the J end by 6 bases, with 10 bases between. The CDR3 here is CASSGTVLQPQHF. CDR3 DNA sequence: TGTGCCAGCAGTGGGACAGTCCTTCAGCCCCAGCATTTT.

This chain uses TRBV5-4 with TRBJ2-1, with unresolved D. Trimming shortened V by 1 base and J by 1 base, and 9 bases separated the two germline ends. The CDR3 sequence is 15 residues long. Germline V gene sequence: CDR1 SGHNT, CDR2 YYREEE (reference sequence). The CDR3 nucleotides read TGTGCCAGCAGCTTGACTGCCGCTTCCTACAATGAGCAGTTCTTC. This sequence encodes CASSLTAASYNEQFF. The full variable domain, with the rest looked up from reference TRBV5-4 and TRBJ2-1, is ETGVTQSPTHLIKTRGQQVTLRCSSQSGHNTVSWYQQALGQGPQFIFQYYREEENGRGNFPPRFSGLQFPNYSSELNVNALELDDSALYLCASSLTAASYNEQFFGPGTRLTVL.

This clone was counted once. The V gene is TRBV2, the J gene TRBJ1-5, with D possibly being TRBD1 (6 bases). Per the germline V gene, CDR1 is SNHLY and CDR2 is FYNNEI. V was pared by 7 bases and J by 3 bases, with 13 bases between. CDR3 size: 14 residues. The CDR3 sequence is CASKGDTNNQPQHF. The CDR3 nucleotides are TGTGCCAGCAAGGGGGACACGAACAATCAGCCCCAGCATTTT.

This clone was recorded once. DNA of the CDR3: TGTGCCAGCTCACAAAGCAACCCTTCGGGGTATGGCTACACCTTC. Amino acid sequence: CASSQSNPSGYGYTF. The rearrangement links TRBV18 to TRBJ1-2; no clear D gene. Germline V lookup: CDR1 KGHSH, CDR2 LQKENI. Trimming removed 4 bases from V and 5 bases from J, with 17 bases in between. The CDR3 is made up of 15 amino acids. The full variable domain, rest sourced from reference TRBV18 and TRBJ1-2, is NAGVMQNPRHLVRRRGQEARLRCSPMKGHSHVYWYRQLPEEGLKFMVYLQKENIIDESGMPKERFSAEFPKEGPSILRIQQVVRGDSAAYFCASSQSNPSGYGYTFGSGTRLTVV.

Relative to its sample, this clone is medium-sized. The genes are TRBV7-2 and TRBJ2-1; tentative D call: TRBD1 (5 bases). Looked up from germline, CDR1 is SGHTA and CDR2 is FQGNSA. This CDR3 region has 14 residues. Trimming left V 1 base short and J 8 bases short, with 12 bases between. CDR3 coding DNA: TGTGCCAGCAGCTTAGTCCTGCAAGGGGATGAGCAGTTCTTC. As protein: CASSLVLQGDEQFF.

This sequence joins TRBV5-1 and TRBJ1-2; no reliable D call. V was clipped by 0 bases and J by 0 bases, with 6 bases between them. The CDR3 runs to 14 residues. CDR1 and CDR2 (germline): SGHRS, YFSETQ. The CDR3 region is CASSLGASNYGYTF. The DNA of the CDR3 is TGCGCCAGCAGCTTGGGAGCCTCTAACTATGGCTACACCTTC. The whole variable domain, filled in from reference TRBV5-1 and TRBJ1-2, reads KAGVTQTPRYLIKTRGQQVTLSCSPISGHRSVSWYQQTPGQGLQFLFEYFSETQRNKGNFPGRFSGRQFSNSRSEMNVSTLELGDSALYLCASSLGASNYGYTFGSGTRLTVV.

This rearrangement joins TRBV21-1 to TRBJ2-1; TRBD1 is taken as the D call from the table, unchecked against the DNA. TRBV21-1 is tagged as a pseudogene. The CDR3 contains 13 residues. In DNA, the CDR3 is TGTGCCATTCGGACAGGCCGCTACAATGAGCAGTTCTTC. This gives the protein CAIRTGRYNEQFF.

The chain recombines TRBV7-3 with TRBJ2-3; TRBD2 agrees at 12 bases. V was pared by 5 bases and J by 0 bases, with 3 bases of the junction left unmatched. Germline CDR1 and CDR2: SGHTA and FQGTGA. The CDR3 length is 16 residues. The CDR3, as DNA: TGTGCCAGCAGCCCAGGGACTAGCGGGAGCACAGATACGCAGTATTTT. Its protein product is CASSPGTSGSTDTQYF.

This chain uses TRBV14 with TRBJ1-2; D may be TRBD1 (6 bases). Germline assignment: CDR1 SGHDN and CDR2 FVKESK. The V and J ends lost 2 bases and 6 bases respectively, with 16 bases between them. This CDR3 has 15 residues. In DNA form, the CDR3 reads TGTGCCAGCAGCCAAAAGGGGGGTCGGGGCCATGGCTACACCTTC. Residues: CASSQKGGRGHGYTF.

V is TRBV7-8 and J is TRBJ2-2; weak D call: TRBD1 (5 bases). The V end was cut by 5 bases, the J end by 0 bases, with 10 bases between. CDR3 length equals 15 residues. Germline values: CDR1 SGHVS, CDR2 FQNEAQ. CDR3 coding DNA: TGTGCCAGCAGCCTAGGCAGGGCGAACACCGGGGAGCTGTTTTTT. It yields the protein CASSLGRANTGELFF.

The chain joins TRBV5-1 to TRBJ2-3; a weak D match, TRBD1 (5 bases). Germline CDR1 is SGHRS and CDR2 is YFSETQ. The V and J ends lost 2 bases and 2 bases respectively, with 6 bases between them. The CDR3 has 13 amino acids. The CDR3 DNA sequence: TGCGCCAGCAGCTTAGGGGCCACAGATACGCAGTATTTT. Its translation is CASSLGATDTQYF.

This chain joins TRBV11-3 and TRBJ2-3; 8 bases match TRBD2. CDR3 length equals 16 residues. CDR1 is SGHNT and CDR2 is YENEEA in the germline V gene. V dropped 1 base and J dropped 1; count of bases not matched to a gene: 4. Written as DNA, the CDR3 is TGTGCCAGCAGCTTAGGGTTGCGGGAGGGCACAGATACGCAGTATTTT. As protein: CASSLGLREGTDTQYF.

This clone has only a few counts. The chain couples TRBV2 to TRBJ1-2; 8 bases fit TRBD1. Germline loops: CDR1 SNHLY, CDR2 FYNNEI. V shed 8 bases and J 4 bases; nucleotides not matched to a gene: 6. This CDR3 is 13 amino acids long. The CDR3 here is CASGGQDAYGYTF. The DNA for the CDR3 is TGTGCCAGCGGGGGACAGGATGCCTATGGCTACACCTTC.

The chain links TRBV6-6 to TRBJ2-3; no clear D. Germline V lookup: CDR1 MNHNY, CDR2 SVGAGI (reference sequence). The CDR3 covers 12 residues. V lost 6 bases, J lost 3 bases, and 7 bases lay in between. The CDR3 coding sequence is TGTGCCAGCAGACTGGCGACAGATACGCAGTATTTT. Translation: CASRLATDTQYF.

The chain couples TRBV6-6 to TRBJ1-2; D gene uncertain. The V end lost 0 bases, the J end lost 2 bases, and 7 bases lay between the germline ends. This CDR3 has 14 amino acids. Per germline, CDR1 MNHNY and CDR2 SVGAGI (reference sequence). The CDR3 nucleotides read TGTGCCAGCAGTTACTCTCCAAGGAACTATGGCTACACCTTC. It codes for CASSYSPRNYGYTF.

The V gene is TRBV7-8, the J gene TRBJ1-5, with D possibly being TRBD1 (6 bases). The CDR3 length is 14 residues. V lost 3 bases and J lost 5, with 11 bases in between. CDR1 and CDR2 (germline): SGHVS, FQNEAQ. The CDR3 is CASSFTGTYQPQHF. CDR3 bases: TGTGCCAGCAGCTTCACAGGGACCTATCAGCCCCAGCATTTT. The full variable domain, in which reference TRBV7-8 and TRBJ1-5 provide the parts outside the CDR3, is GAGVSQSPRYKVAKRGQDVALRCDPISGHVSLFWYQQALGQGPEFLTYFQNEAQLDKSGLPSDRFFAERPEGSVSTLKIQRTQQEDSAVYLCASSFTGTYQPQHFGDGTRLSIL.

The sample holds many counts of this clone. The chain uses TRBV5-1 and TRBJ1-3, with D unclear. The V and J ends lost 0 bases and 0 bases respectively, with 10 bases between them. The CDR3 covers 16 residues. The germline V gene has CDR1 SGHRS and CDR2 YFSETQ. This CDR3 is CASSLGLTRSGNTIYF. In DNA form, the CDR3 reads TGCGCCAGCAGCTTGGGCTTGACACGCTCTGGAAACACCATATATTTT.

The chain has TRBV7-3 and TRBJ1-1, with D tentatively TRBD1 (6 bases). CDR1 and CDR2 from the germline V gene are SGHTA and FQGTGA. The CDR3 has 14 amino acids. The ends were cut back, 4 bases at V and 4 bases at J, with 13 bases in the middle. Written as DNA, the CDR3 is TGTGCCAGCAGCTATACGGGGGCTCGCACTGAAGCTTTCTTT. Its translation: CASSYTGARTEAFF.

The chain couples TRBV2 to TRBJ2-7, with D maybe TRBD1 (6 bases). This CDR3 region has 13 residues. V lost 6 bases and J lost 3, with 12 bases in between. Per germline, CDR1 SNHLY and CDR2 FYNNEI. The CDR3: CASSTTGRYEQYF. CDR3 nucleotide sequence: TGTGCCAGCAGCACGACAGGACGCTACGAGCAGTACTTC.

The chain uses TRBV18 and TRBJ2-2; D possibly matches TRBD1 or TRBD2 (5 bases each). Trimming removed 6 bases from V and 4 bases from J, with 18 bases in between. Germline CDR1 KGHSH, CDR2 LQKENI. The CDR3 sequence is 16 residues long. In nucleotides, the CDR3 is TGTGCCAGCTCGGCAACGGGGACGGGCATCACCGGGGAGCTGTTTTTT. This gives the protein CASSATGTGITGELFF.

The rearrangement links TRBV4-1 to TRBJ2-7, with D perhaps TRBD1 or TRBD2 (5 bases each). Germline CDR1 MGHRA, CDR2 YSYEKL. This CDR3 has 15 residues. Trimming took 0 bases from V and 3 from J, leaving 12 bases between them. As DNA, the CDR3 is TGCGCCAGCAGCCAAGATAATGGGGGAATCTACGAGCAGTACTTC. Amino acids: CASSQDNGGIYEQYF.

The chain joins TRBV10-1 to TRBJ1-5; D unresolved. Germline V gives CDR1 WNHNN, CDR2 SYGVQD (reference sequence). Trimming removed 2 bases at V and 2 bases at J, with 4 bases between. The CDR3 sequence is 13 residues long. The CDR3 nucleotides read TGCGCCAGCAGTGAGGCAGGCAATCAGCCCCAGCATTTT. Encoded protein: CASSEAGNQPQHF.

This clone is medium-sized in the sample. The chain couples TRBV6-1 to TRBJ2-7; TRBD1 agrees at 11 bases. Germline CDR1 is MNHNS and CDR2 is SASEGT. This CDR3 region has 15 residues. V lost 0 bases to trimming and J lost 3 bases; unmatched junction nucleotides: 1. The CDR3 sequence: CASSEAGTGGYEQYF. CDR3 sequence (DNA): TGTGCCAGCAGTGAAGCTGGGACAGGGGGCTACGAGCAGTACTTC.